Listed below are T cell receptor beta chains from one sample, sequenced in a study of blood T cell repertoires in COVID-19. Assay: immunoSEQ multiplex PCR; the TCRdb copy retains only in-frame clones and omits some. The table records hundreds of thousands of clones, about 86% of them present only once. The sequencing input was peripheral blood. The origin of the receptors is an elderly man with acute or convalescent COVID-19. Each CDR3 is given with its conserved first and last residue. The D gene is left open where the match is weak. The size of a clone is reported for some rows only, either as once, few or many, or as a class for expanded clones.

D gene	V gene	J gene	clone size	CDR3 protein	CDR3 DNA
.	TRBV7-2	TRBJ1-5	few	CASSLRDQPQHF	TGTGCCAGCAGCCTCCGAGATCAGCCCCAGCATTTT
TRBD1	TRBV7-9	TRBJ2-7	.	CASSETTGTGVEQYF	TGTGCCAGCAGCGAAACTACCGGGACAGGGGTCGAGCAGTACTTC
TRBD1	TRBV27	TRBJ1-2	.	CARPTGRRLGISDGYTF	TGTGCCAGACCGACAGGGCGACGTCTCGGGATCTCGGATGGCTACACCTTC
TRBD1	TRBV7-9	TRBJ2-3	.	CASSPRQGSRGDTQYF	TGTGCCAGCAGCCCGCGACAGGGGAGTCGTGGAGATACGCAGTATTTT
TRBD1	TRBV2	TRBJ2-2	.	CASSGTGGNTGELFF	TGTGCCAGCAGTGGGACAGGGGGAAACACCGGGGAGCTGTTTTTT
.	TRBV28	TRBJ1-1	.	CASGVGSSGTEAFF	TGTGCCAGCGGCGTCGGCAGCTCGGGCACTGAAGCTTTCTTT
TRBD2	TRBV9	TRBJ2-7	.	CASSVDASGTLSYEQYF	TGTGCCAGCAGCGTAGATGCTAGCGGGACCCTTTCCTACGAGCAGTACTTC
TRBD2	TRBV5-8	TRBJ2-1	.	CASSSRTSYHNEQFF	TGTGCCAGCAGCTCGCGGACTAGCTACCACAATGAGCAGTTCTTC
.	TRBV24-1	TRBJ1-5	.	CATSVGGFQPQHF	TGTGCCACCAGTGTTGGGGGGTTTCAGCCCCAGCATTTT
TRBD2	TRBV7-2	TRBJ2-1	.	CASSPGLAGVAYNEQFF	TGTGCCAGCAGCCCGGGACTAGCGGGAGTGGCCTACAATGAGCAGTTCTTC
.	TRBV3-1/TRBV3-2	TRBJ1-1	.	CASSQNINTEAFF	TGTGCCAGCAGCCAAAATATCAACACTGAAGCTTTCTTT
TRBD1	TRBV28	TRBJ2-2	.	CASSLGQANTGELFF	TGTGCCAGCAGTTTAGGACAGGCGAACACCGGGGAGCTGTTTTTT
TRBD1	TRBV11-2	TRBJ2-7	once	CASSSEPDRGRLYEQYF	TGTGCCAGCAGCTCGGAACCGGACAGGGGGCGCCTCTACGAGCAGTACTTC
.	TRBV27	TRBJ2-7	.	CASSLGGNYEQYF	TGTGCCAGCAGTTTAGGCGGGAACTACGAGCAGTACTTC
.	TRBV6-6	TRBJ1-1	.	CATGPNREPNTEAFF	TGTGCCACCGGTCCTAACAGAGAACCGAACACTGAAGCTTTCTTT
TRBD1	TRBV7-2	TRBJ1-5	.	CASSLTGAGWSNQPQHF	TGTGCCAGCAGCTTAACAGGGGCCGGGTGGAGCAATCAGCCCCAGCATTTT
.	TRBV18	TRBJ2-3	.	CASSPIGEADTQYF	TGTGCCAGCTCACCGATCGGGGAGGCAGATACGCAGTATTTT
.	TRBV6-5	TRBJ2-3	.	CASSYWANPSTDTQYF	TGTGCCAGCAGTTACTGGGCCAATCCTAGCACAGATACGCAGTATTTT
.	TRBV19	TRBJ2-3	.	CASSISEGVADTQYF	TGTGCCAGTAGTATATCGGAAGGAGTCGCAGATACGCAGTATTTT
TRBD2	TRBV5-1	TRBJ2-7	.	CASRKTLAGGPEQYF	TGCGCCAGCAGAAAAACCCTAGCGGGGGGGCCCGAGCAGTACTTC
.	TRBV2	TRBJ1-2	.	CASRRDLANYGYTF	TGTGCCAGTCGCCGGGATCTAGCTAACTATGGCTACACCTTC
TRBD1	TRBV7-2	TRBJ2-5	.	CASSLGSGGVETQYF	TGTGCCAGCAGCTTAGGATCAGGGGGCGTAGAGACCCAGTACTTC
.	TRBV28	TRBJ2-1	.	CASSFWGRPQFF	TGTGCCAGCAGTTTTTGGGGGCGCCCACAGTTCTTC
.	TRBV4-2	TRBJ2-1	.	CASSQDAQQGEQFF	TGTGCCAGCAGCCAAGATGCCCAGCAGGGTGAGCAGTTCTTC
TRBD2	TRBV7-9	TRBJ2-5	.	CASSSGLAGVETQYF	TGTGCCAGCAGCTCGGGACTAGCGGGAGTAGAGACCCAGTACTTC
.	TRBV11-2	TRBJ2-2	.	CASSSLRTANTGELFF	TGTGCCAGCAGCTCCCTACGGACAGCGAACACCGGGGAGCTGTTTTTT
TRBD1	TRBV4-2	TRBJ2-1	.	CASSQQTGDYYNEQFF	TGTGCCAGCAGCCAACAGACAGGGGATTACTACAATGAGCAGTTCTTC
.	TRBV27	TRBJ1-2	.	CASTPGAGNGYGYTF	TGTGCCAGCACCCCTGGGGCAGGGAATGGCTATGGCTACACCTTC